Below, 5 T cell receptor beta chains from the same sample are listed, as sequenced in a study of blood T cell repertoires in COVID-19. Using immunoSEQ multiplex PCR, the repertoire was profiled, and TCRdb retains in-frame clones only, with some absent. The sample includes around 290,000 clones, around 88% of them seen just once. Sequencing input: peripheral blood. The receptors shown here come from a woman in her 70s with COVID-19, enrolled during active disease.

This sequence joins TRBV10-3 and TRBJ1-5, with D maybe TRBD1 (6 bases). The length of the CDR3 is 13 residues. V was clipped by 4 bases and J by 2 bases, with 6 bases between them. Per germline, CDR1 ENHRY and CDR2 SYGVKD. The CDR3 loop is CAISGTGNQPQHF. The DNA of the CDR3 is TGTGCCATCAGTGGGACAGGCAATCAGCCCCAGCATTTT.

Only one count was recorded for this clone. The rearrangement uses TRBV27 and TRBJ2-5; D gene ambiguous. Germline V gives CDR1 MNHEY, CDR2 SMNVEV (reference sequence). The CDR3 consists of 13 residues. V shed 3 bases and J shed 5 bases, with 10 bases lying between them. The CDR3 nucleotides read TGTGCCAGCAGTTTTGGCCTCGGGGAGACCCAGTACTTC. Protein product: CASSFGLGETQYF.

V usage is TRBV2 and J usage is TRBJ2-2, with 9 positions matching TRBD1. Germline assignment: CDR1 SNHLY and CDR2 FYNNEI. With 11 bases clipped from V and 3 bases from J, the junction kept 10 bases outside the gene matches. This CDR3 region has 15 residues. This chain's CDR3 is CAGTSRTGDTGELFF. The CDR3 nucleotides are TGTGCCGGCACCTCCAGGACAGGGGACACCGGGGAGCTGTTTTTT.

The V gene is TRBV5-1, the J gene TRBJ2-1; D perhaps matches TRBD1 (6 bases). CDR1 SGHRS and CDR2 YFSETQ come from the germline V gene. The CDR3 totals 11 residues. V shed 3 bases and J shed 9 bases, with 7 bases lying between them. The CDR3 nucleotides are TGCGCCAGCAGCTCGACAGGTGAGCAGTTCTTC. Amino acids: CASSSTGEQFF.

This clone was seen just once. The V and J genes are TRBV18 and TRBJ1-1; 7 bases fit TRBD1. The CDR3 runs 15 residues. V dropped 0 bases and J dropped 2; count of bases not matched to a gene: 3. The germline V gene encodes CDR1 KGHSH and CDR2 LQKENI. The DNA for the CDR3 is TGTGCCAGCTCACCACCGGCAGGGGGTAACACTGAAGCTTTCTTT. Amino acid sequence: CASSPPAGGNTEAFF.